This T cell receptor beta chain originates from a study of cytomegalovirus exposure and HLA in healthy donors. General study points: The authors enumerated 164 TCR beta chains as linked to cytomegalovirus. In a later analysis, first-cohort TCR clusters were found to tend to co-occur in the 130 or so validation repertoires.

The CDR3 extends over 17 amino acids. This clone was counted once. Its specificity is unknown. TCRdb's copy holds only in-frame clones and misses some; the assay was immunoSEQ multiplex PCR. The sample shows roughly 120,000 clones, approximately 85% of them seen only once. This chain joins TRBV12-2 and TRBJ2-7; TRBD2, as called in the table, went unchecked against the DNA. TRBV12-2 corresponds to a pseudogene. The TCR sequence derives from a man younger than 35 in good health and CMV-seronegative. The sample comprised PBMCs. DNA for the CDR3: TGTGCAAGTCGCTCGATTACTAGACTGACCGGTATCTACGAGCAGTACTTC. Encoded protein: CASRSITRLTGIYEQYF.